This T cell receptor (beta chain) stems from a study of T-cell reconstitution after alpha-beta-depleted transplantation in children. V lost 4 bases and J 6 bases, leaving 14 bases between the germline ends. CDR3 size: 14 residues. The germline gives CDR1 SGHTA, CDR2 FQGTGA. This clonotype showed up many times. Unique molecular identifiers were used in preparing the TCRbeta library. TCRdb reprocessed the PCR reads via MiXCR and lists one record per CDR3 protein. The sample carries hundreds of thousands of distinct CDR3 sequences, over 9.5% recorded once. The chain recombines TRBV7-3 with TRBJ2-3, with a possible D match to TRBD2 (5 bases). The material was PBMCs from the stem cell graft donor, obtained from the stem cell graft. This sequence was found in a human donor who donated a stem cell graft to a child with acute myeloid leukemia. CDR3: CASSYSGIGDTQYF. The CDR3 DNA sequence: TGTGCCAGCAGCTACAGCGGAATCGGGGATACGCAGTATTTT.